This T cell receptor (beta chain) was identified in a study of shared clonotypes between healthy human individuals. On the study more broadly: Donor ages ranged 18 to 49 years: a couple of women, a few men.

Replicate PCRs from sorted subsets contained around 200 ng DNA, which is some 30,000 T cell genomes. Assay: immunoSEQ multiplex PCR; the TCRdb copy retains only in-frame clones and omits some. Counted here are roughly 2.1 million clones, about 92% occurring once; the ten biggest clones make up around 1.7%. The V end was cut by 2 bases, the J end by 1 base, with 15 bases between. CDR1 is MGHRA and CDR2 is YSYEKL in the germline V gene. The CDR3 runs 17 residues. Cells designated naive CD8 were CD45RO-negative and were positively selected for CCR7, with terminally differentiated effector memory CD45RA+ cells excluded. There were only Caucasian adults among the donors, and all lived in Nashville, Tennessee. Findings and limits, study-wide: Naive CD4 clonotype sharing across several donors was about 5.3%.

Comments on this clone: What it binds is unknown.

The chain employs TRBV4-1 and TRBJ1-5, with TRBD1 as a possible D gene (5 bases). The receptor's source is a man in his late teens or twenties in good health. Some clones in this sample may be carry-over from other donors' samples. The sample comprised naive CD8+ T cells from PBMCs. Written as DNA, the CDR3 is TGCGCCAGCAGCCAATCAGGGAACGCTCGGAGCAATCAGCCCCAGCATTTT. The encoded protein is CASSQSGNARSNQPQHF.